In this sample, the clone carrying this T cell receptor (beta chain) turned up many times. Its specificity is unknown. This sample is drawn from a study of T cell repertoires in cytomegalovirus infection. As for the study in general: Public TCR beta signatures indicated both CMV infection and matching HLA type. The study's findings and limits: The study found HLA-C-restricted CMV-specific TCR beta clonotypes dominating the ex vivo response. Summed frequency of public TCR beta families distinguished CMV carriers with the relevant HLA.

Germline V gene data show CDR1 as SEHNR and CDR2 as FQNEAQ (reference sequence). The CDR3 runs to 14 residues. Germline trimming cut 5 bases from V and 6 bases from J; bases unmatched to any gene: 7. From the reads, TCRdb called clonotypes with MiXCR, one entry per CDR3 protein. Among 560,000 or so distinct CDR3 sequences listed, approximately 16% were seen once. The sequence derives from a human donor in good health (CMV status not recorded). Some clones in this sample may be carry-over from other donors' samples. Sequencing used CD8+ T cells from PBMCs. This chain connects TRBV7-9 to TRBJ1-2; 9 positions match TRBD1. The CDR3 here is CASSPLDRGDGYTF. The CDR3 DNA reads as TGTGCCAGCAGCCCCCTGGACAGGGGAGATGGCTACACCTTC.